This is a list of T cell receptor beta chains from one sample in a study of T-cell reconstitution after alpha-beta-depleted transplantation in children. TCRdb redid the calling of the PCR reads with MiXCR, one entry per CDR3 protein. The profile shows about 440,000 distinct CDR3 sequences, roughly two fifths of them singletons. Here the sequenced sample was PBMCs, taken before TCRalphabeta/CD19-depleted stem cell transplant. These receptors were taken from a girl aged 2 to 9 with aplastic anemia, due to receive a stem cell transplant. CDR3s include the opening cysteine and the closing phenylalanine or tryptophan. A D gene is named only where the DNA matches it firmly. Size tells how often a clone was seen (once, few, many) or the class of an expanded clone, and some rows leave it out.

j_call: TRBJ2-7; v_call: TRBV27; d_call: TRBD1; clone_size: many; cdr3_nt: TGTGCCAGGTGGCCCTGGTCCGGGACAGGGGGCTGTAAGGAGCAGTACTTC; cdr3_aa: CARWPWSGTGGCKEQYF
j_call: TRBJ2-7; v_call: TRBV5-1; d_call: -; clone_size: -; cdr3_nt: TGCGCCAGCACACCACGGGACCTCTCCTACGAGCAGTACTTC; cdr3_aa: CASTPRDLSYEQYF
j_call: TRBJ2-2; v_call: TRBV3-1; d_call: -; clone_size: -; cdr3_nt: TGTGCCAGCAGCCAACCCAAACAGGGCATCACCGGGGAGCTGTTTTTT; cdr3_aa: CASSQPKQGITGELFF
j_call: TRBJ2-7; v_call: TRBV6-2/TRBV6-3; d_call: -; clone_size: -; cdr3_nt: TGTGCCAGCAGGCCAACGGGGACGACCTACGAGCAGTACTTC; cdr3_aa: CASRPTGTTYEQYF
j_call: TRBJ2-7; v_call: TRBV5-1; d_call: -; clone_size: -; cdr3_nt: TGCGCCAGCAGCTTGGCTGGTGACCCAGCGGGCGAGCAGCACTTC; cdr3_aa: CASSLAGDPAGEQHF
j_call: TRBJ2-5; v_call: TRBV28; d_call: -; clone_size: -; cdr3_nt: TGTGCCAGCAGTTTTCGCGGGCTCGGGAAGACCCAGTACTTC; cdr3_aa: CASSFRGLGKTQYF
j_call: TRBJ1-5; v_call: TRBV28; d_call: TRBD1; clone_size: few; cdr3_nt: TGTGCCAGCAGTCGGACAGGGTTTCAGCCCCAGCATTTT; cdr3_aa: CASSRTGFQPQHF
j_call: TRBJ1-3; v_call: TRBV7-8; d_call: -; clone_size: few; cdr3_nt: TGTGCCAGCAGCTTAGATGGGACTGGAAACACCATATATTTT; cdr3_aa: CASSLDGTGNTIYF
j_call: TRBJ1-2; v_call: TRBV28; d_call: -; clone_size: -; cdr3_nt: TGTGCCAGCAATAGCCGGGGCAGGGTCTATGGCTACACCTTC; cdr3_aa: CASNSRGRVYGYTF
j_call: TRBJ2-2; v_call: TRBV12-3/TRBV12-4; d_call: TRBD2; clone_size: many; cdr3_nt: TGTGCCAGCAGTTTGGAGAGCGGGAGACTGGTCGGGGAGCTGTTTTTT; cdr3_aa: CASSLESGRLVGELFF
j_call: TRBJ1-2; v_call: TRBV20-1; d_call: TRBD1; clone_size: -; cdr3_nt: TGCAGTGCTCCTACACAGGGGGCAGGTATGACCTATGGCTACACCTTC; cdr3_aa: CSAPTQGAGMTYGYTF
j_call: TRBJ2-1; v_call: TRBV27; d_call: -; clone_size: medium-sized; cdr3_nt: TGTGCCAGCACCCCTTTCCCCGGGGTGGTCGCTGAGCAGTTCTTC; cdr3_aa: CASTPFPGVVAEQFF
j_call: TRBJ2-1; v_call: TRBV20-1; d_call: -; clone_size: -; cdr3_nt: TGCAGTGCTAGAGATAGGGAGCGGAGCTCCTACAATGAGCAGTTCTTC; cdr3_aa: CSARDRERSSYNEQFF
j_call: TRBJ1-3; v_call: TRBV13; d_call: -; clone_size: -; cdr3_nt: TGTGCCAGCAGCTTAGGACCGGGCTCGGCCGCGGACACCATATATTTT; cdr3_aa: CASSLGPGSAADTIYF
j_call: TRBJ2-5; v_call: TRBV7-9; d_call: -; clone_size: few; cdr3_nt: TGTGCCAGCAGCTTAGCCGACGGGACCCTGTGGGAAAACCAGTACTTC; cdr3_aa: CASSLADGTLWENQYF
j_call: TRBJ1-1; v_call: TRBV12-3/TRBV12-4; d_call: -; clone_size: -; cdr3_nt: TGTGCCAGCAGGGCGAGTGCGAGGGGGAACACTGAAGCTTTCTTT; cdr3_aa: CASRASARGNTEAFF
j_call: TRBJ2-1; v_call: TRBV30; d_call: TRBD1; clone_size: many; cdr3_nt: TGTGCCTGGAGGGGGGACAGCTACCCCTACAATGAGCAGTTCTTC; cdr3_aa: CAWRGDSYPYNEQFF
j_call: TRBJ2-7; v_call: TRBV29-1; d_call: -; clone_size: -; cdr3_nt: TGCAGCGTTAAAAAACAGGGTTACGAGCAGTACTTC; cdr3_aa: CSVKKQGYEQYF
j_call: TRBJ2-5; v_call: TRBV7-8; d_call: TRBD1; clone_size: -; cdr3_nt: TGTGCCAGCAGCTCCGGCAACCTGACAGGGCGTCGACGGCAAGAGACCCAGTACTTC; cdr3_aa: CASSSGNLTGRRRQETQYF
j_call: TRBJ2-3; v_call: TRBV20-1; d_call: -; clone_size: -; cdr3_nt: TGCAGTGCATCCGGGTCCTTTTCTAGCACAGATACGCAGTATTTT; cdr3_aa: CSASGSFSSTDTQYF
j_call: TRBJ2-7; v_call: TRBV12-3/TRBV12-4; d_call: TRBD1; clone_size: -; cdr3_nt: TGTGCCAGCCAGGGGGGGGACAGGGGGCGCAGCTACGAGCAGTACTTC; cdr3_aa: CASQGGDRGRSYEQYF
j_call: TRBJ2-5; v_call: TRBV6-4; d_call: TRBD1; clone_size: -; cdr3_nt: TGTGCCAGCCACCCCCGGGACAGGGAGGTCTCGGTGTACCAAGAGACCCAGTACTTC; cdr3_aa: CASHPRDREVSVYQETQYF
j_call: TRBJ2-5; v_call: TRBV29-1; d_call: TRBD1; clone_size: once; cdr3_nt: TGCAGCGTGGCCGACAGGGCTCCCGAGACCCAGTACTTC; cdr3_aa: CSVADRAPETQYF
j_call: TRBJ2-7; v_call: TRBV10-2; d_call: TRBD2; clone_size: -; cdr3_nt: TGCGCCAGCAGTGAGTCGCCCCACCCGACTAGCGGGAGAGACGAGCAGTACTTC; cdr3_aa: CASSESPHPTSGRDEQYF
j_call: TRBJ2-5; v_call: TRBV11-2; d_call: -; clone_size: -; cdr3_nt: TGTGCCAGCAGCTATAGGGGGGCAGGGGAGACCCAGTACTTC; cdr3_aa: CASSYRGAGETQYF
j_call: TRBJ2-5; v_call: TRBV27; d_call: -; clone_size: -; cdr3_nt: TGTGCCAGCAGTTCCAGGGTTCGACAAGAGACCCAGTACTTC; cdr3_aa: CASSSRVRQETQYF
j_call: TRBJ2-1; v_call: TRBV12-3/TRBV12-4; d_call: -; clone_size: -; cdr3_nt: TGTGCCAGCAGTTTTTACGGGACCTCCTACAATGAGCAGTTCTTC; cdr3_aa: CASSFYGTSYNEQFF
j_call: TRBJ2-1; v_call: TRBV20-1; d_call: TRBD2; clone_size: -; cdr3_nt: TGCAGAGGCAGTGGTCTAGCGGGGGCCAGGGAGCAGTTCTTC; cdr3_aa: CRGSGLAGAREQFF
j_call: TRBJ2-7; v_call: TRBV4-1; d_call: TRBD1; clone_size: -; cdr3_nt: TGCGCCAGCAGCCCGTGGACAGGGTCCTACGAGCAGTACTTC; cdr3_aa: CASSPWTGSYEQYF
j_call: TRBJ2-1; v_call: TRBV7-2; d_call: TRBD2; clone_size: -; cdr3_nt: TGTGCCAGCAGCTTAGGAGCGGGGGGGCCGATTGATGAGCAGTTCTTC; cdr3_aa: CASSLGAGGPIDEQFF
j_call: TRBJ2-5; v_call: TRBV5-6; d_call: TRBD2; clone_size: few; cdr3_nt: TGTGCCAGCAGCGGGGTGACTAGCGGGATAACTCGAGAGACCCAGTACTTC; cdr3_aa: CASSGVTSGITRETQYF
j_call: TRBJ2-3; v_call: TRBV4-2; d_call: -; clone_size: many; cdr3_nt: TGTGCCAGCAGCCAAGATGTGGGGCCCTCTAGCACAGATACGCAGTATTTT; cdr3_aa: CASSQDVGPSSTDTQYF
j_call: TRBJ1-2; v_call: TRBV10-3; d_call: -; clone_size: -; cdr3_nt: TGTGCCATCAGACAGGACAACTATGGCTACACCTTC; cdr3_aa: CAIRQDNYGYTF
j_call: TRBJ2-1; v_call: TRBV20-1; d_call: TRBD2; clone_size: -; cdr3_nt: TGCAGTGCTAGAGGGCTAGCGGGTTACAATGAGCAGTTCTTC; cdr3_aa: CSARGLAGYNEQFF
j_call: TRBJ2-4; v_call: TRBV5-4; d_call: -; clone_size: -; cdr3_nt: TGTGCCAGCAGACCGGAGGGGGCGGCCAAAAACATTCAGTACTTC; cdr3_aa: CASRPEGAAKNIQYF
j_call: TRBJ2-1; v_call: TRBV10-3; d_call: -; clone_size: many; cdr3_nt: TGTGCCATCAGTGAGTCGGCCCCTGAGCAGTTCTTC; cdr3_aa: CAISESAPEQFF
j_call: TRBJ1-5; v_call: TRBV20-1; d_call: -; clone_size: -; cdr3_nt: TGCAGTGCTAGAGGTGGGGTGAGTGGTCAGCCCCAGCATTTT; cdr3_aa: CSARGGVSGQPQHF
j_call: TRBJ2-7; v_call: TRBV5-1; d_call: -; clone_size: once; cdr3_nt: TGCGCCAGCCGGCGCGGCGAGCAGTACTTC; cdr3_aa: CASRRGEQYF
j_call: TRBJ1-2; v_call: TRBV12-3/TRBV12-4; d_call: -; clone_size: few; cdr3_nt: TGTGCCAGCAGTTCCACCATAGCGGGCGGCTATGGCTACACCTTC; cdr3_aa: CASSSTIAGGYGYTF
j_call: TRBJ2-7; v_call: TRBV29-1; d_call: TRBD1; clone_size: -; cdr3_nt: TGCAGCGTTGGTAGGACAGGCTCCTACGAGCAGTACTTC; cdr3_aa: CSVGRTGSYEQYF
j_call: TRBJ1-5; v_call: TRBV28; d_call: -; clone_size: -; cdr3_nt: TGTGCCAGCATTTCGGGGGGCATGCAGCCCCAGCATTTT; cdr3_aa: CASISGGMQPQHF
j_call: TRBJ2-7; v_call: TRBV25-1; d_call: TRBD1; clone_size: -; cdr3_nt: TGTGCCAGCAGACAGGGGTCCCACGAGCAGTACTTC; cdr3_aa: CASRQGSHEQYF
j_call: TRBJ1-2; v_call: TRBV4-1; d_call: -; clone_size: once; cdr3_nt: TGCGCCAGCAGCAGAAAGATATCGCTTGAGTGGGGTGGGGACTATGGCTACACCTTC; cdr3_aa: CASSRKISLEWGGDYGYTF
j_call: TRBJ2-1; v_call: TRBV2; d_call: -; clone_size: few; cdr3_nt: TGTGCCAGCAGTAGGAGTGAACAGGGCCCCTACAATGAGCAGTTCTTC; cdr3_aa: CASSRSEQGPYNEQFF
j_call: TRBJ1-6; v_call: TRBV7-2; d_call: TRBD1; clone_size: -; cdr3_nt: TGTGCCAGCAGCTTAGCGGGACAGCCTCCCCTCCACTTT; cdr3_aa: CASSLAGQPPLHF
j_call: TRBJ2-1; v_call: TRBV25-1; d_call: TRBD1; clone_size: few; cdr3_nt: TGTGCCAGCAGTGGACAGGGGTATGGGTACAATGAGCAGTTCTTC; cdr3_aa: CASSGQGYGYNEQFF
j_call: TRBJ2-7; v_call: TRBV20-1; d_call: TRBD2; clone_size: -; cdr3_nt: TGCAGTGCTCCTAGCGGGAGGATCCTCTACGAGCAGTACTTC; cdr3_aa: CSAPSGRILYEQYF
j_call: TRBJ2-1; v_call: TRBV20-1; d_call: -; clone_size: many; cdr3_nt: TGCAGTGCTAGCATCCTAGCCCAAAATGAGCAGTTCTTC; cdr3_aa: CSASILAQNEQFF